This TCR beta chain was recovered during a study of blood T cell repertoires in COVID-19. The CDR3 totals 12 residues. In the authors' workflow: How many nucleated cells were present was estimated from reference gene primer amplification. The method was immunoSEQ multiplex PCR; TCRdb's version includes in-frame clones alone and lacks a portion of them. The DNA was the basis for D and trimming; V, J and clone size are from that table. The table shows roughly 24,000 clones, with around 86% occurring only once. The clonotype originates from a woman older than 75 with acute or convalescent COVID-19. This chain connects TRBV21-1 to TRBJ1-1; TRBD1 reflects the table's D call only, with no check against the DNA. TRBV21-1 is a recognized pseudogene. The sample consisted of peripheral blood. The DNA for the CDR3 is TGTGCCCGTCGTAACAGGATGAATGAAGCTTTCTTT. It specifies CARRNRMNEAFF.